A few counts support the clone carrying this T cell receptor (beta chain). What it binds is not known. The PCR had 60 Vbeta and 13 Jbeta primers. Sequencing was performed with immunoSEQ multiplex PCR; in TCRdb, only in-frame clones are kept and a portion is missing. The data hold approximately 130,000 clones, with 75% to 80% observed a single time. The record originates from a study of cytomegalovirus exposure and HLA in healthy donors. Overall study findings and caveats: Cytomegalovirus-associated status was assigned to roughly 160 TCR beta chains. Later analysis showed TCR association rates varying by HLA locus, highest for DRB1 and lowest for HLA-C.

The sequenced sample was PBMCs. This TCR derives from a male donor in good health and CMV-seronegative.

The CDR3 is CASSADNEKLFF. CDR3 coding DNA: TGTGCCAGCAGTGCGGACAACGAAAAACTGTTTTTT. This chain uses TRBV2 with TRBJ1-4, with a tentative D call TRBD1 (5 bases). CDR3 length: 12 amino acids. V was shortened by 4 bases and J by 8 bases, with 8 bases between the two germline ends. Germline V lookup: CDR1 SNHLY, CDR2 FYNNEI.